These T cell receptor beta chains were read from a single sample in a study of low-dose radiotherapy and immunotherapy resistance in tumors. TCRdb processed the reads anew with MiXCR; each CDR3 protein has one entry. The sample has tens of thousands of distinct CDR3 sequences, more than 20% seen once. This material consisted of PBMCs, taken after low-dose radiotherapy plus immunotherapy. These receptor sequences come from a female donor with ovarian cancer. Both conserved end residues are part of each CDR3. The D gene is left open where the match is weak. Size tells how often a clone was seen (once, few, many) or the class of an expanded clone, and some rows leave it out.

clone size: many; V gene: TRBV28; D gene: TRBD1; J gene: TRBJ1-3; CDR3 protein: CASSLPRQGRHF; CDR3 DNA: TGTGCCAGCAGTTTACCCAGACAGGGTAGGCATTTT
clone size: many; V gene: TRBV7-2; D gene: NA; J gene: TRBJ1-1; CDR3 protein: CASSANGNTEAFF; CDR3 DNA: TGTGCCAGCAGCGCCAACGGGAACACTGAAGCTTTCTTT
clone size: NA; V gene: TRBV20-1; D gene: NA; J gene: TRBJ2-3; CDR3 protein: CSARSPGGRGIDTQYF; CDR3 DNA: TGCAGTGCTAGAAGTCCCGGGGGGCGTGGTATAGATACGCAGTATTTT
clone size: many; V gene: TRBV4-2; D gene: NA; J gene: TRBJ2-5; CDR3 protein: CASSPEVQETQYF; CDR3 DNA: TGTGCCAGCAGCCCCGAGGTCCAAGAGACCCAGTACTTC
clone size: many; V gene: TRBV20-1; D gene: NA; J gene: TRBJ1-5; CDR3 protein: CSASTSASTWDQPQHF; CDR3 DNA: TGCAGTGCCAGTACGTCAGCGTCAACATGGGATCAGCCCCAGCATTTT
clone size: NA; V gene: TRBV28; D gene: NA; J gene: TRBJ1-5; CDR3 protein: CASSLRVSGPRINQPQHF; CDR3 DNA: TGTGCCAGCAGTTTAAGGGTGTCTGGGCCCCGGATCAATCAGCCCCAGCATTTT
clone size: many; V gene: TRBV4-3; D gene: TRBD2; J gene: TRBJ2-1; CDR3 protein: CASSQETSGSSYNEQFF; CDR3 DNA: TGCGCCAGCAGCCAAGAGACTAGCGGGAGCTCCTACAATGAGCAGTTCTTC
clone size: few; V gene: TRBV20-1; D gene: TRBD2; J gene: TRBJ2-3; CDR3 protein: CSARTSGTDTQYF; CDR3 DNA: TGCAGTGCTAGGACTAGCGGCACAGATACGCAGTATTTT
clone size: many; V gene: TRBV20-1; D gene: TRBD1; J gene: TRBJ1-2; CDR3 protein: CSARKGQGKDGYTF; CDR3 DNA: TGCAGTGCTAGAAAAGGACAGGGGAAGGATGGCTACACCTTC
clone size: many; V gene: TRBV7-8; D gene: NA; J gene: TRBJ2-3; CDR3 protein: CASVGRSTDTQYF; CDR3 DNA: TGTGCCAGCGTAGGGAGATCCACAGATACGCAGTATTTT
clone size: many; V gene: TRBV28; D gene: NA; J gene: TRBJ2-7; CDR3 protein: CRAGKVHEQYF; CDR3 DNA: TGCAGGGCAGGGAAAGTCCACGAGCAGTACTTC
clone size: many; V gene: TRBV6-2/TRBV6-3; D gene: NA; J gene: TRBJ2-1; CDR3 protein: CASKPWGFF; CDR3 DNA: TGTGCCAGCAAGCCCTGGGGGTTCTTC
clone size: many; V gene: TRBV28; D gene: NA; J gene: TRBJ2-7; CDR3 protein: CASRRSEGLYSYEQYF; CDR3 DNA: TGTGCCAGCAGGCGGAGCGAAGGACTCTACTCCTACGAGCAGTACTTC
clone size: many; V gene: TRBV29-1; D gene: NA; J gene: TRBJ1-4; CDR3 protein: CSVGLTNEKLFF; CDR3 DNA: TGCAGCGTCGGACTTACCAATGAAAAACTGTTTTTT
clone size: many; V gene: TRBV2; D gene: TRBD1; J gene: TRBJ2-5; CDR3 protein: CASSGTGGETQYF; CDR3 DNA: TGTGCCAGCAGCGGGACAGGGGGCGAGACCCAGTACTTC
clone size: NA; V gene: TRBV4-2; D gene: NA; J gene: TRBJ2-1; CDR3 protein: CASSQELRAEQFF; CDR3 DNA: TGTGCCAGCAGCCAAGAGTTGCGGGCCGAACAGTTCTTC
clone size: many; V gene: TRBV2; D gene: TRBD1; J gene: TRBJ2-3; CDR3 protein: CASGKDRGGPDTQYF; CDR3 DNA: TGTGCCAGCGGAAAGGACAGGGGAGGCCCAGATACGCAGTATTTT
clone size: many; V gene: TRBV5-6; D gene: NA; J gene: TRBJ1-3; CDR3 protein: CASSYFTDSFSGNTIYF; CDR3 DNA: TGTGCCAGCAGCTACTTCACGGACTCGTTCTCTGGAAACACCATATATTTT
clone size: many; V gene: TRBV6-2/TRBV6-3; D gene: TRBD1; J gene: TRBJ2-7; CDR3 protein: CASSARQGFFEQYF; CDR3 DNA: TGTGCCAGCAGCGCGAGACAGGGGTTTTTCGAGCAGTACTTC
clone size: many; V gene: TRBV20-1; D gene: TRBD2; J gene: TRBJ2-1; CDR3 protein: CSAPPPSGAYTSYNEQFF; CDR3 DNA: TGCAGTGCCCCACCCCCTAGCGGGGCTTACACCTCCTACAATGAGCAGTTCTTC
clone size: many; V gene: TRBV7-2; D gene: TRBD2; J gene: TRBJ2-3; CDR3 protein: CASSFRLAGAYTDTQYF; CDR3 DNA: TGTGCCAGCAGCTTCAGACTAGCGGGGGCCTACACAGATACGCAGTATTTT
clone size: many; V gene: TRBV19; D gene: NA; J gene: TRBJ1-5; CDR3 protein: CASSHNGGLKAQHF; CDR3 DNA: TGTGCCAGTAGCCATAATGGGGGGCTCAAGGCCCAGCATTTT
clone size: NA; V gene: TRBV21-1; D gene: NA; J gene: TRBJ1-4; CDR3 protein: CASPCCLETNEKLFF; CDR3 DNA: TGTGCCAGCCCTTGCTGTCTCGAAACTAATGAAAAACTGTTTTTT
clone size: many; V gene: TRBV5-1; D gene: NA; J gene: TRBJ2-7; CDR3 protein: CASSLATSYEQYF; CDR3 DNA: TGCGCCAGCAGCTTGGCCACCTCCTACGAGCAGTACTTC
clone size: NA; V gene: TRBV18; D gene: NA; J gene: TRBJ1-5; CDR3 protein: CASSPEGNQPQHF; CDR3 DNA: TGTGCCAGCTCACCGGAGGGCAATCAGCCCCAGCATTTT
clone size: many; V gene: TRBV5-1; D gene: NA; J gene: TRBJ2-7; CDR3 protein: CASSLRGDYEQYF; CDR3 DNA: TGCGCCAGCAGCTTGCGTGGGGACTACGAGCAGTACTTC
clone size: many; V gene: TRBV20-1; D gene: TRBD1; J gene: TRBJ2-1; CDR3 protein: CSARDRGLRSSYNEQFF; CDR3 DNA: TGCAGTGCTAGAGATAGGGGGCTGCGGAGCTCCTACAATGAGCAGTTCTTC
clone size: NA; V gene: TRBV12-3/TRBV12-4; D gene: NA; J gene: TRBJ2-3; CDR3 protein: CASSLSGEQTDTQYF; CDR3 DNA: TGTGCCAGCAGTTTATCAGGAGAGCAGACAGATACGCAGTATTTT
clone size: many; V gene: TRBV6-2/TRBV6-3; D gene: NA; J gene: TRBJ2-7; CDR3 protein: CASSYSMQTYEQYF; CDR3 DNA: TGTGCCAGCAGTTACTCGATGCAGACCTACGAGCAGTACTTC
clone size: many; V gene: TRBV11-2; D gene: TRBD2; J gene: TRBJ2-7; CDR3 protein: CASSLERGRGYEQYF; CDR3 DNA: TGTGCCAGCAGCTTAGAGCGCGGGAGAGGCTACGAGCAGTACTTC
clone size: few; V gene: TRBV5-6; D gene: TRBD1; J gene: TRBJ2-7; CDR3 protein: CASSLFDRDEQYF; CDR3 DNA: TGTGCCAGCAGCTTGTTCGACAGGGACGAGCAGTACTTC
clone size: many; V gene: TRBV20-1; D gene: TRBD2; J gene: TRBJ2-7; CDR3 protein: CSARASGSSYEQYF; CDR3 DNA: TGCAGTGCTAGGGCGAGCGGGAGCTCCTACGAGCAGTACTTC